Each of the 5 T cell receptor beta chains below was sequenced from the same sample in a study of follicular helper T cells after annual influenza vaccination. Assay used: immunoSEQ multiplex PCR; TCRdb lists only in-frame clones, some missing. The table includes about 7,200 clones, around 85% detected once. Time point meaning: 2015-2016 season, 7 days after influenza vaccination. The sample in question was CXCR5- memory CD4+ T cells sorted from blood, obtained 7 days after influenza vaccination. The receptors shown here come from an adult who received the influenza vaccine.

The CDR3 DNA reads as TGTGCCAGCAGCTTGGTTCAGGGGGCTGGGAGAACTGAAGCTTTCTTT. Its protein product is CASSLVQGAGRTEAFF. This chain uses TRBV5-8 with TRBJ1-1, with TRBD1 identical over 8 bases. The CDR3 has 16 amino acids. Germline V gene sequence: CDR1 SGHTS, CDR2 YDEGEE. The trim removed 0 bases at V and 5 bases at J, leaving 9 bases unmatched.

This clone has only one observation. This chain uses TRBV18 with TRBJ1-2; 10 positions match TRBD1. The CDR3 runs to 14 residues. Germline CDR1 reads KGHSH; CDR2 reads LQKENI. Unmatched junction bases numbered 5, after V lost 3 bases and J lost 7 bases. The CDR3 coding sequence is TGTGCCAGCTCACCGGGGACAGGGGCTTTTGGCTACACCTTC. Protein: CASSPGTGAFGYTF.

The chain is built from TRBV2 and TRBJ1-2; 8 bases are a match to TRBD1. The ends lost 4 bases at V and 7 bases at J; junction bases unmatched: 8. The length of the CDR3 is 14 residues. Germline CDR1 reads SNHLY; CDR2 reads FYNNEI. CDR3 amino acids: CASSGQGWLVGYTF. The CDR3 DNA is TGTGCCAGCAGTGGACAGGGGTGGTTAGTTGGCTACACCTTC.

The J gene is TRBJ1-1, the V gene TRBV6-5; D is undetermined. CDR1 MNHEY and CDR2 SVGAGI come from the germline V gene. Between the trimmed V and J ends, which lost 4 bases and 5 bases, there was a span of 14 bases. The CDR3 runs to 14 residues. The CDR3 region has the DNA TGTGCCAGCAGTTCCTCCGGGGATCGGACTGAAGCTTTCTTT. Translating gives CASSSSGDRTEAFF.

The chain carries TRBV27 and TRBJ2-5; D might be TRBD1 (5 bases). Per germline, CDR1 MNHEY and CDR2 SMNVEV (reference sequence). V dropped 4 bases and J dropped 6 bases, with 18 bases sitting between them. The CDR3 has 15 residues. The CDR3 is CASSYLRSGRKTQYF. DNA of the CDR3: TGTGCCAGCAGTTACCTTCGTTCAGGGCGAAAGACCCAGTACTTC.